This T cell receptor (beta chain) originates from a study of T-cell memory formation after mild COVID-19. With 4 bases clipped from V and 5 bases from J, the junction kept 9 bases outside the gene matches. Germline lookup yields CDR1 LGHDT and CDR2 YNNKEL (reference sequence). The CDR3 extends over 16 amino acids. This clonotype has only one observation. TCRdb used MiXCR to reprocess the 5' RACE reads, holding one entry per CDR3 protein. The repertoire consists of 150,000 to 200,000 distinct CDR3 sequences, with around a tenth occurring once and the leading ten covering more than 3.5%. Sequencing used PBMCs or a T cell subset sorted from them (not recorded which). This TCR was recovered from a man aged 18 to 29 who had mild COVID-19 (a few samples of this study predate the infection). Cell type and time point are not known. The chain links TRBV3-1 to TRBJ2-1; 9 bases are shared with TRBD1. Here the CDR3 reads CASSLPGTGPHNEQFF. DNA of the CDR3: TGTGCCAGCAGCCTGCCCGGGACAGGGCCCCACAATGAGCAGTTCTTC.